Listed below are T cell receptor beta chains from one sample, sequenced in a study of B cell selection in AIRE deficiency. Profiling relied on immunoSEQ multiplex PCR, and the TCRdb table lists in-frame clones only, not all of them. The sample lists fewer than 15,000 clones; roughly 91% were seen once. Sequencing input: Tregs sorted from PBMCs. These receptors all stem from a human donor with AIRE deficiency. Each CDR3 is given with its conserved first and last residue. A D gene is named only where the DNA matches it firmly. Only some rows state a clone size, as once, few, many or a class for expanded clones.

D,size,V,J,CDR3,DNA
.,.,TRBV6-6,TRBJ2-4,CASLVAGSVGNIQYF,TGTGCCAGCTTGGTCGCAGGGAGCGTTGGTAACATTCAGTACTTC
TRBD2,.,TRBV4-2,TRBJ2-2,CASSPLTSGRGFGGELFF,TGTGCCAGCAGCCCATTGACTAGCGGGAGAGGGTTCGGCGGGGAGCTGTTTTTT
.,.,TRBV2,TRBJ1-1,CASSEAVRAFF,TGTGCCAGCAGTGAAGCAGTTCGAGCTTTCTTT
.,.,TRBV28,TRBJ2-5,CASSFEGVVWAETQYF,TGTGCCAGCAGTTTTGAGGGAGTGGTATGGGCAGAGACCCAGTACTTC
TRBD1,.,TRBV19,TRBJ1-5,CASSIKRDRVSNQPQHF,TGTGCCAGTAGTATTAAGAGGGACAGGGTCTCCAATCAGCCCCAGCATTTT
.,.,TRBV6-5,TRBJ2-7,CASSYFDSDYEQYF,TGTGCCAGCAGTTACTTCGACAGTGACTACGAGCAGTACTTC
TRBD2,.,TRBV19,TRBJ2-5,CASSMGAELAGGPETQYF,TGTGCCAGTAGTATGGGAGCGGAACTAGCGGGAGGGCCGGAGACCCAGTACTTC
TRBD1,.,TRBV19,TRBJ2-3,CASSITGGAGDTQYF,TGTGCCAGTAGTATTACAGGGGGCGCGGGAGATACGCAGTATTTT
.,.,TRBV4-1,TRBJ2-3,CASSPTERLTDTQYF,TGCGCCAGCAGCCCCACGGAGCGCCTAACAGATACGCAGTATTTT
TRBD2,.,TRBV7-2,TRBJ2-2,CASTGRGGGTGELFF,TGTGCCAGCACCGGGAGGGGAGGAGGGACCGGGGAGCTGTTTTTT
.,.,TRBV11-1,TRBJ1-1,CASSLATSPTEAFF,TGTGCCAGCAGCTTAGCTACCAGCCCCACTGAAGCTTTCTTT
.,.,TRBV7-2,TRBJ2-7,CASSLLSGGQNEQYF,TGTGCCAGCAGCTTACTAAGCGGTGGGCAAAACGAGCAGTACTTC
TRBD1,.,TRBV28,TRBJ1-1,CASSRGGYTEAFF,TGTGCCAGCAGCCGAGGGGGCTACACTGAAGCTTTCTTT
.,.,TRBV5-1,TRBJ2-7,CASRTGTSYEQYF,TGCGCCAGCAGGACAGGGACTAGCTACGAGCAGTACTTC
.,.,TRBV9,TRBJ2-1,CASSVEDLKPHNEQFF,TGTGCCAGCAGCGTAGAAGATCTTAAGCCCCACAATGAGCAGTTCTTC
.,.,TRBV30,TRBJ1-4,CALTRRLTNEKLFF,TGTGCCTTAACCCGACGGTTAACTAATGAAAAACTGTTTTTT
.,.,TRBV18,TRBJ2-3,CASSPSTDTQYF,TGTGCCAGCTCACCTAGCACAGATACGCAGTATTTT
TRBD1,.,TRBV29-1,TRBJ1-3,CSVEAGTVSGNTIYF,TGCAGCGTTGAAGCCGGGACAGTTTCTGGAAACACCATATATTTT
.,.,TRBV5-6,TRBJ2-5,CASSGAIQETQYF,TGTGCCAGCAGCGGGGCTATCCAAGAGACCCAGTACTTC
TRBD2,once,TRBV15,TRBJ2-4,CATSRDGVAGGQNIQYF,TGTGCCACCAGCAGAGATGGAGTAGCGGGAGGGCAAAACATTCAGTACTTC
TRBD2,once,TRBV9,TRBJ2-1,CASSGLAGSYNEQFF,TGTGCCAGCAGCGGACTAGCGGGCTCCTACAATGAGCAGTTCTTC
TRBD1,.,TRBV28,TRBJ1-5,CAIAGTVNQPQHF,TGTGCCATCGCTGGGACAGTCAATCAGCCCCAGCATTTT
.,.,TRBV7-9,TRBJ2-7,CASSLAGGISYEQYF,TGTGCCAGCAGCTTAGCTGGGGGTATCTCCTACGAGCAGTACTTC
.,.,TRBV15,TRBJ2-1,CATSRDRGYNEQFF,TGTGCCACCAGCCGAGATCGGGGGTACAATGAGCAGTTCTTC
TRBD2,.,TRBV6-5,TRBJ2-3,CASSPLRAGGDTQYF,TGTGCCAGCAGTCCACTCCGGGCGGGAGGAGATACGCAGTATTTT
.,.,TRBV19,TRBJ2-2,CASSNLGGTGELFF,TGTGCCAGTAGTAATTTGGGAGGCACCGGGGAGCTGTTTTTT
.,few,TRBV5-4,TRBJ2-3,CASSWQTRTDTQYF,TGTGCCAGCAGCTGGCAAACGCGCACAGATACGCAGTATTTT
.,.,TRBV6-6,TRBJ2-2,CASSYSPVITGELFF,TGTGCCAGCAGTTACTCCCCAGTAATCACCGGGGAGCTGTTTTTT
TRBD2,.,TRBV27,TRBJ2-7,CASSRLAENYEQYF,TGTGCCAGCTCACGACTAGCGGAGAACTACGAGCAGTACTTC
.,.,TRBV16,TRBJ2-6,CASSQRSLGANVLTF,TGTGCCAGCAGCCAACGGAGCCTTGGGGCCAACGTCCTGACTTTC
TRBD2,.,TRBV19,TRBJ2-3,CASSTASGFGADTQYF,TGTGCCAGTAGTACCGCTAGCGGTTTCGGGGCAGATACGCAGTATTTT
.,.,TRBV2,TRBJ2-7,CASQQLRYEQYF,TGTGCCAGCCAACAGCTCCGCTACGAGCAGTACTTC
.,.,TRBV6-6,TRBJ2-3,CASSRGTETITDTQYF,TGTGCCAGCAGCCGCGGAACCGAAACAATCACAGATACGCAGTATTTT
TRBD2,once,TRBV11-2,TRBJ2-1,CASSLRRGGGAHNEQFF,TGTGCCAGCAGCTTACGGCGTGGCGGGGGAGCCCACAATGAGCAGTTCTTC
TRBD1,.,TRBV27,TRBJ1-1,CASSPIGQVLGNTEAFF,TGTGCCAGCAGTCCTATTGGACAGGTTTTAGGGAACACTGAAGCTTTCTTT
TRBD1,.,TRBV18,TRBJ2-2,CASSPRTGYTGELFF,TGTGCCAGCTCACCCCGGACAGGGTACACCGGGGAGCTGTTTTTT
.,.,TRBV28,TRBJ1-2,CASSLFGGPVGYTF,TGTGCCAGCAGTTTATTCGGGGGCCCGGTTGGCTACACCTTC
.,.,TRBV5-4,TRBJ1-2,CASSSDVMGYTF,TGTGCCAGCAGCTCGGACGTAATGGGCTACACCTTC
.,.,TRBV28,TRBJ1-6,CASSFGSPLHF,TGTGCCAGCAGTTTTGGCTCACCCCTCCACTTT
TRBD2,.,TRBV7-3,TRBJ2-1,CASSLSSGSNEQFF,TGTGCCAGCAGCTTAAGTAGCGGGAGCAATGAGCAGTTCTTC